The clone carrying this TCR beta chain was seen more than once but under ten times. This sample was included in a study of CD8+ T cells in alopecia areata. The treatment: oral pan-JAK inhibitor, 5-10 mg twice daily. RNA was extracted and reverse transcribed into cDNA as the sequencing template. Method: immunoSEQ multiplex PCR; TCRdb's copy keeps in-frame clones and lacks some. The data show under 350,000 clones, 55% to 75% seen once. This receptor was taken from a human donor with alopecia areata. This material consisted of CD4+ T cells sorted from blood, taken at week 24, from a patient treated with tofacitinib.

The CDR3 loop reads CASSYRQVDRDIQYF. The DNA for the CDR3 is TGTGCCAGCAGCTACAGACAGGTTGATAGAGACATTCAGTACTTC. The chain combines TRBV6-6 with TRBJ2-4; maybe TRBD1 (6 bases). Trimming shortened V by 6 bases and J by 8 bases, and 20 bases separated the two germline ends. This CDR3 region has 15 residues. CDR1 MNHNY and CDR2 SVGAGI come from the germline V gene (reference sequence).